A selection of T cell receptor beta chains follows, all from one sample in a study of blood T cells in healthy people across ages. TCRdb re-called the 5' RACE reads with MiXCR, one entry per CDR3 protein. This sample yields hundreds of thousands of distinct CDR3 sequences, of which about 55% are seen a single time; about 42% belongs to the top ten. Sequencing was done on a sample of blood. These receptors came from a man older than 75 in good health. CDR3s include the opening cysteine and the closing phenylalanine or tryptophan. D genes are given only for firm matches. Where a row states a size, it is once, few, many or the class of an expanded clone; other rows omit it.

CDR3aa | CDR3nt | j_gene | abundance | d_gene | v_gene
CASSLAGRPNTEAFF | TGTGCCAGCAGCTTGGCCGGGCGGCCGAACACTGAAGCTTTCTTT | TRBJ1-1 | few | - | TRBV5-6
CASSPGGADSSYNEQFF | TGTGCCAGCAGCCCAGGTGGGGCGGACAGCTCCTACAATGAGCAGTTCTTC | TRBJ2-1 | - | - | TRBV28
CASKAGTGREAFF | TGTGCCAGCAAGGCAGGGACAGGCCGTGAAGCTTTCTTT | TRBJ1-1 | - | TRBD1 | TRBV12-3/TRBV12-4
CASSLGGGLAGDFKFADTQYF | TGTGCCAGCAGTTTAGGGGGCGGGCTAGCGGGAGATTTTAAATTCGCAGATACGCAGTATTTT | TRBJ2-3 | once | TRBD2 | TRBV12-3/TRBV12-4
CASSSLAGGENEQFF | TGTGCCAGCAGCTCTCTAGCGGGAGGTGAGAATGAGCAGTTCTTC | TRBJ2-1 | - | TRBD2 | TRBV14
CASSQGGLDHLETQYF | TGTGCCAGCAGCCAGGGTGGACTGGACCATTTAGAGACCCAGTACTTC | TRBJ2-5 | - | - | TRBV4-2
CASSPPGLPNEQFF | TGTGCCAGCAGCCCACCGGGACTACCAAATGAGCAGTTCTTC | TRBJ2-1 | - | TRBD2 | TRBV7-9
CASSRQTSNNEQFF | TGTGCCAGCAGCCGACAGACTAGTAACAATGAGCAGTTCTTC | TRBJ2-1 | - | - | TRBV11-1
CASTFSGSIDTQYF | TGTGCCAGCACCTTTAGCGGGAGCATTGATACGCAGTATTTT | TRBJ2-3 | - | TRBD2 | TRBV6-6
CASSVGISGQYYEQYF | TGTGCCAGCAGCGTAGGGATTTCGGGACAGTACTACGAGCAGTACTTC | TRBJ2-7 | - | TRBD1 | TRBV9
CASSRTKGQMNTEAFF | TGTGCCAGCAGTAGAACCAAGGGACAGATGAACACTGAAGCTTTCTTT | TRBJ1-1 | - | TRBD1 | TRBV6-5
CASSPQGAVDNEQFF | TGTGCCAGCAGCCCGCAAGGGGCGGTGGACAATGAGCAGTTCTTC | TRBJ2-1 | - | - | TRBV9
CASSLGDDGGQFF | TGTGCCAGCAGCTTAGGGGATGATGGGGGGCAGTTCTTC | TRBJ2-1 | - | - | TRBV7-9
CASSQHGQGAYEQYF | TGTGCCAGCAGCCAACATGGACAGGGGGCTTACGAGCAGTACTTC | TRBJ2-7 | - | TRBD1 | TRBV3-1
CASSFRGLNTEAFF | TGTGCCAGCAGCTTTAGGGGGCTGAACACTGAAGCTTTCTTT | TRBJ1-1 | - | TRBD1 | TRBV5-6
CATSRDNGAGANVLTF | TGTGCCACCAGCAGAGATAATGGGGCTGGGGCCAACGTCCTGACTTTC | TRBJ2-6 | - | - | TRBV15
CSVEVGRSHTF | TGCAGCGTTGAAGTGGGAAGATCCCACACCTTC | TRBJ1-2 | - | - | TRBV29-1
CASSLPGSRDEQYF | TGTGCCAGCAGTTTACCGGGCTCTAGGGACGAGCAGTACTTC | TRBJ2-7 | - | - | TRBV6-5
CASSIEGTGANVLTF | TGTGCCAGTAGCATAGAGGGAACTGGGGCCAACGTCCTGACTTTC | TRBJ2-6 | - | - | TRBV19
CASSFKSDYPGGTQYF | TGTGCCAGCAGTTTCAAATCGGACTACCCCGGGGGGACCCAGTACTTC | TRBJ2-5 | many | - | TRBV6-2/TRBV6-3
CANSLDRVSYEQYF | TGTGCCAACAGCCTGGACAGGGTCTCGTACGAGCAGTACTTC | TRBJ2-7 | - | TRBD1 | TRBV7-2
CSVSPGGVFTYEQYF | TGCAGCGTTTCCCCCGGGGGGGTGTTCACCTACGAGCAGTACTTC | TRBJ2-7 | - | TRBD2 | TRBV29-1
CASSLNPSTGNTIYF | TGTGCCAGCAGCTTAAACCCGAGCACTGGAAACACCATATATTTT | TRBJ1-3 | - | - | TRBV6-6
CSVASGQGRGYTF | TGCAGCGTTGCCTCCGGCCAGGGTCGTGGCTACACCTTC | TRBJ1-2 | - | - | TRBV29-1
CASSLAFSGRFRETQYF | TGTGCCAGCAGCTTAGCTTTTAGCGGGAGATTTAGAGAGACCCAGTACTTC | TRBJ2-5 | - | TRBD2 | TRBV11-2
CTSRGTGSSYEQYF | TGTACCAGCAGGGGGACAGGAAGCTCCTACGAGCAGTACTTC | TRBJ2-7 | - | TRBD1 | TRBV28
CASSQDPIAGGPYEQYF | TGTGCCAGCAGCCAAGACCCTATAGCGGGAGGGCCCTACGAGCAGTACTTC | TRBJ2-7 | - | TRBD2 | TRBV4-2
CASSHGEQFF | TGTGCCAGCTCTCACGGTGAGCAGTTCTTC | TRBJ2-1 | - | - | TRBV12-3/TRBV12-4
CASSLAMGTPYGYTF | TGTGCCAGCAGCTTAGCAATGGGAACCCCCTATGGCTACACCTTC | TRBJ1-2 | - | - | TRBV7-8
CASSSKGQVHYEQYF | TGCGCCAGCAGCTCAAAAGGACAGGTACACTACGAGCAGTACTTC | TRBJ2-7 | few | TRBD1 | TRBV5-1
CASSKSETQYF | TGTGCCAGCAGCAAGTCAGAGACCCAGTACTTC | TRBJ2-5 | - | - | TRBV7-9
CASRGILSGYTF | TGTGCCAGCAGGGGCATTTTGAGTGGCTACACCTTC | TRBJ1-2 | - | - | TRBV28
CASSRLGGGSFGYTF | TGCGCCAGCAGCCGCCTGGGAGGGGGCTCCTTTGGCTACACCTTC | TRBJ1-2 | few | TRBD1 | TRBV4-1
CSARYSEGQETQYF | TGCAGTGCTAGATATTCTGAGGGGCAAGAGACCCAGTACTTC | TRBJ2-5 | few | - | TRBV20-1
CASSLLAGVGLFF | TGTGCCAGCAGTCTTCTAGCGGGAGTAGGTTTGTTCTTC | TRBJ2-1 | few | TRBD2 | TRBV6-5
CATSRDGGFNYEQYF | TGTGCCACCAGCAGAGATGGGGGGTTTAACTACGAGCAGTACTTC | TRBJ2-7 | - | - | TRBV15
CASSGVGPAYNEQFF | TGTGCCAGCAGTGGCGTAGGCCCGGCTTACAATGAGCAGTTCTTC | TRBJ2-1 | - | - | TRBV25-1
CASSQKQGLNEQFF | TGTGCCAGCAGCCAAAAACAGGGATTGAATGAGCAGTTCTTC | TRBJ2-1 | - | - | TRBV7-2
CASSLGRGPNQPQHF | TGTGCCAGCAGCTTGGGTAGGGGACCAAATCAGCCCCAGCATTTT | TRBJ1-5 | few | - | TRBV5-6
CATSGIDRERGTGELFF | TGTGCCACCAGTGGTATCGACAGGGAACGGGGCACCGGGGAGCTGTTTTTT | TRBJ2-2 | - | TRBD1 | TRBV24-1
CAIFPLGSTGVRSGANVLTF | TGTGCCATATTCCCCCTGGGCTCTACAGGCGTACGCTCTGGGGCCAACGTCCTGACTTTC | TRBJ2-6 | few | - | TRBV2
CSAPMGSSYNEQFF | TGCAGTGCTCCAATGGGGAGCTCCTACAATGAGCAGTTCTTC | TRBJ2-1 | few | - | TRBV20-1
CASRVSETEQFF | TGTGCCAGCAGGGTCTCGGAGACTGAGCAGTTCTTC | TRBJ2-1 | - | - | TRBV2
CASSSGLDNFYEQYF | TGTGCCAGCAGCTCGGGACTTGACAATTTTTACGAGCAGTACTTC | TRBJ2-7 | - | - | TRBV7-2
CASSLDRGQGASNEQFF | TGTGCCAGCAGCTTAGATCGGGGACAGGGGGCTTCCAATGAGCAGTTCTTC | TRBJ2-1 | - | TRBD1 | TRBV11-2
CASSPRDRMNTEAFF | TGCGCCAGCAGCCCGAGGGACAGGATGAACACTGAAGCTTTCTTT | TRBJ1-1 | - | TRBD1 | TRBV5-1
CASSNLGQLIEQYF | TGTGCCAGCAGCAACCTCGGACAGTTAATCGAGCAGTACTTC | TRBJ2-7 | once | - | TRBV5-6
CASSLVPGPQETQYF | TGCGCCAGCAGCTTGGTCCCGGGACCTCAAGAGACCCAGTACTTC | TRBJ2-5 | - | - | TRBV5-1
CAVTGAGGLPETQYF | TGTGCCGTCACCGGAGCGGGAGGGCTTCCAGAGACCCAGTACTTC | TRBJ2-5 | few | TRBD2 | TRBV30
CAISFLEGYGYTF | TGTGCCATCAGCTTCCTAGAGGGCTATGGCTACACCTTC | TRBJ1-2 | - | - | TRBV10-3
CASSLKRTGNYEQYF | TGTGCCAGCAGCTTAAAGAGGACAGGAAATTACGAGCAGTACTTC | TRBJ2-7 | once | TRBD1 | TRBV7-3
CASSSPGVGDTQYF | TGTGCCAGCAGCTCGCCGGGGGTGGGAGATACGCAGTATTTT | TRBJ2-3 | once | - | TRBV28
CASRRVAPNYGYTF | TGTGCCAGCAGGCGTGTGGCGCCTAACTATGGCTACACCTTC | TRBJ1-2 | - | - | TRBV7-2